This note documents a single T cell receptor (beta chain) sequence. As yet, its antigen is unknown. Other DNA sequences in this sample translate to the same CDR3. This specimen comes from a study of beta chain features in type 1 diabetes. With 1 base removed from V and 5 bases from J, the gap between germline ends came to 11 bases. CDR3 length: 14 amino acids. The germline gives CDR1 SGHTA, CDR2 FQGNSA. Every bit of the isolated RNA underwent reverse transcription, so sequencing read expressed TCRB transcripts. The table came from immunoSEQ multiplex PCR; TCRdb's copy has only in-frame clones and leaves some out. Among over 150,000 clones, over 6% were seen once, and the ten largest hold approximately 0.54%. Study outcomes and limitations: Moderate yet significant TCRB CDR3 shortening was seen in Type 1 diabetes patients in all four CD4+ subsets.

The chain is built from TRBV7-2 and TRBJ1-2; D perhaps matches TRBD1 (5 bases). Sequencing was done on a sample of central memory CD4+ T cells from blood. The receptor was isolated from a man aged 18 to 29 with type 1 diabetes. The CDR3 DNA reads TGTGCCAGCAGCTTAGGGCGGGGGAGGTATGGCTACACCTTC. Residues: CASSLGRGRYGYTF.